The clone carrying this T cell receptor (beta chain) came up many times. No antigen is known for it. This sample is drawn from a study of T cells after yellow fever vaccination. Per germline, CDR1 MRHNA and CDR2 SNTAGT. The junction had 8 bases not matched to a gene; V was cut back by 0 bases and J by 6 bases. This CDR3 has 17 amino acids. Broader study findings: Post-booster reappearance was seen for most primary-vaccination clones (just over 95% CD4, 85% to 90% CD8).

Each CDR3 protein is one row after TCRdb ran MiXCR on the 5' RACE reads. The sample consists of about 330,000 distinct CDR3 sequences, approximately 8% of them appearing once. The TCR comes from a man aged 18-30 years who received the YFV17D yellow fever vaccine. The V gene is TRBV6-4, the J gene TRBJ2-2; the match to TRBD1 covers 9 bases. The source material was PBMCs, sampled roughly 46 days after the first yellow fever vaccination. The CDR3 DNA reads as TGTGCCAGCAGTGACTCGACCGAACAGGGGGCGGCCGGGGAGCTGTTTTTT. Residues: CASSDSTEQGAAGELFF.